Below, 11 T cell receptor beta chains from the same sample are listed, as sequenced in a study of blood T cell repertoires in COVID-19. The table came from immunoSEQ multiplex PCR; TCRdb's copy has only in-frame clones and leaves some out. Among around 320,000 clones listed, 75% to 85% were seen once. What was sequenced was peripheral blood. The receptors come from a human donor in a cohort sampled during active COVID-19.

In its sample, this clone was seen a few times. This rearrangement joins TRBV12-1 to TRBJ2-3; whether TRBD2, the table's D call, matches the DNA was not checked. TRBV12-1 is reported as a pseudogene. The CDR3 loop spans 16 amino acids. CDR3 loop: CASSVSGGLSTDTQYF. The CDR3 nucleotides are TGTGCCAGCAGCGTTAGCGGGGGCCTAAGCACAGATACGCAGTATTTT.

This chain connects TRBV11-3 to TRBJ2-2, with TRBD2 identical over 7 bases. The CDR3 consists of 17 residues. CDR1 is SGHNT and CDR2 is YENEEA in the germline V gene. V trimming: 3 bases; J trimming: 0 bases; junction bases outside the gene matches: 7. CDR3 residues: CASSFFAGDTNTGELFF. The CDR3 DNA reads TGTGCCAGCAGCTTCTTCGCGGGGGATACGAACACCGGGGAGCTGTTTTTT.

The rearrangement joins TRBV20-1 to TRBJ1-5, with D perhaps TRBD1 (6 bases). With 3 bases removed from V and 2 bases from J, the gap between germline ends came to 20 bases. The CDR3 is 17 amino acids. Germline assignment: CDR1 DFQATT and CDR2 SNEGSKA (reference sequence). In nucleotides, the CDR3 is TGCAGTGCTAGTAACAGGGCCCAGGGTGACGGCAATCAGCCCCAGCATTTT. Protein product: CSASNRAQGDGNQPQHF.

J is TRBJ2-1 and V is TRBV11-2, with 8 bases lining up with TRBD2. The CDR3 has 16 residues. Germline CDR1 is SGHAT and CDR2 is FQNNGV. After removal of 5 bases from V and 3 bases from J, the junction contained 9 bases not matched to a gene. This chain's CDR3 is CASSLDGGGLYNEQFF. CDR3 coding DNA: TGTGCCAGCAGCCTCGACGGCGGGGGGCTCTACAATGAGCAGTTCTTC.

This clone was seen a single time. The V and J genes are TRBV6-5 and TRBJ2-7; 9 positions agree with TRBD1. Germline CDR1 and CDR2: MNHEY and SVGAGI. The V segment lost 4 bases and the J segment 2 bases; nucleotides outside the gene matches: 6. The CDR3 runs to 15 residues. CDR3 nucleotide sequence: TGTGCCAGCAGTTCCCCCGGGACAGGGACCTACGAGCAGTACTTC. This translates into CASSSPGTGTYEQYF.

The gene calls are TRBV5-1 and TRBJ2-6; D ambiguous. V was shortened by 5 bases and J by 0 bases, with 12 bases between the two germline ends. The length of the CDR3 is 16 residues. Per the germline V gene, CDR1 is SGHRS and CDR2 is YFSETQ. The CDR3 protein is CASRRQDRSGANVLTF. CDR3 in DNA: TGCGCCAGCAGAAGACAAGACCGCTCTGGGGCCAACGTCCTGACTTTC.

V usage is TRBV7-9 and J usage is TRBJ2-1; tentative D call: TRBD2 (6 bases). The length of the CDR3 is 15 residues. Trimming stripped 8 bases from V and 0 bases from J, with 14 bases between. Germline V gene lookup returns CDR1 SEHNR and CDR2 FQNEAQ (reference sequence). The CDR3 protein is CASFGGASSYNEQFF. For the CDR3, the DNA is TGTGCCAGCTTTGGCGGGGCAAGCTCCTACAATGAGCAGTTCTTC.

A remark on this clone: One base away lies a much larger clone, so this may be a sequencing read error. This chain links TRBV7-9 with TRBJ2-2, with D possibly TRBD1 on 7 matching bases. The germline gives CDR1 SEHNR, CDR2 FQNEAQ (reference sequence). The ends were cut back, 2 bases at V and 1 base at J, with 8 bases in the middle. This CDR3 is built from 15 residues. In DNA, the CDR3 is TGTGCCAGCAGCTTACAGGGGGGGAACACCGGGGAGCTGTTTTTT. It yields the protein CASSLQGGNTGELFF.

The DNA of the CDR3 is TGTGCTAGTGGTTTGAAAGGGACACCGAACACCGGGGAGCTGTTTTTT. This gives the protein CASGLKGTPNTGELFF. The chain employs TRBV12-5 and TRBJ2-2; a possible D gene is TRBD1 (6 bases). Germline CDR1 LGHNT, CDR2 FRNRAP. The CDR3 sequence is 16 residues long. V was shortened by 2 bases and J by 0 bases, with 10 bases between the two germline ends.

The chain links TRBV4-1 to TRBJ2-3; D is unresolved. Germline CDR1 reads MGHRA; CDR2 reads YSYEKL. This CDR3 has 12 residues. V was clipped by 2 bases and J by 4 bases, with 4 bases between them. The CDR3 DNA reads TGCGCCAGCAGCCAATTCGCAGATACGCAGTATTTT. Protein sequence: CASSQFADTQYF.

V is TRBV25-1 and J is TRBJ2-4, with 7 bases identical to TRBD1. With 3 bases clipped from V and 4 bases from J, the junction kept 9 bases outside the gene matches. Germline V gives CDR1 MGHDK, CDR2 SYGVNS. The CDR3 is 16 residues long. CDR3 protein: CASSDQRQGVKNIQYF. For the CDR3, the DNA is TGTGCCAGCAGTGACCAGCGACAGGGCGTGAAAAACATTCAGTACTTC.